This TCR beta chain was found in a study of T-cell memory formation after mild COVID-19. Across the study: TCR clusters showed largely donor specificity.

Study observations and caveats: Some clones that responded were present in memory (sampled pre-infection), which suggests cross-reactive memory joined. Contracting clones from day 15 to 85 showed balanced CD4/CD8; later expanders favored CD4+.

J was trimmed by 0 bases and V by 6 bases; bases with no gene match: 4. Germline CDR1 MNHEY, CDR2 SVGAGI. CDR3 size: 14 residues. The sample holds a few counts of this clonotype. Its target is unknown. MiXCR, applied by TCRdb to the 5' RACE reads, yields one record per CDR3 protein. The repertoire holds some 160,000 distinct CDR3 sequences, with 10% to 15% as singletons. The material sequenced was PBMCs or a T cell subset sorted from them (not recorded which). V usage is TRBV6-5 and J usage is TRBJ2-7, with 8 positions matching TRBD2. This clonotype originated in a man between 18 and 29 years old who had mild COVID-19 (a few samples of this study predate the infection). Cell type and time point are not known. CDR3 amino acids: CASRAGGNSYEQYF. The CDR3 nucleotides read TGTGCCAGCAGGGCGGGGGGAAACTCCTACGAGCAGTACTTC.